The source of this T cell receptor gamma chain is a study of Vδ1+ human thymocytes. Study-level findings and limits: Despite high sort purity, about a fifth of thymic T cell receptor delta sequences were Vdelta2. Highly polyclonal TRG and TRD repertoires with Gaussian CDR3 length distributions appeared in thymus. Donors shared many TRG clonotypes but few TRD clonotypes.

The template was reverse-transcribed extracted RNA. Multiplex PCR used pooled V-gene forward primers and a constant-region reverse primer to amplify CDR3s. TCRdb fed the multiplex PCR reads into CATT to redo clone calling. The table records approximately 20,000 gamma-chain clones, approximately 14% of them present only once. Germline V CDR1 and CDR2: VTNTFY, YDVSTARD (reference sequence). The CDR3 sequence is 12 residues long. Trimming cost V 0 bases and J 8 bases; bases outside gene matches: 4. This clone was counted a few times. Its antigen remains unidentified. This sample includes further DNA sequences coding for the same CDR3. The sorted cells were CD3+ Vdelta1+ Vdelta2- thymocytes from alphabeta-depleted thymus.

Sequenced sample: Vdelta1+ gamma-delta thymocytes from the thymus. Documented subset: FACS-sorted CD3+ TCRalphabeta- TCRVdelta1+ TCRVdelta2- thymocytes. This chain uses TRGV3 with TRGJ1 or TRGJ2. The sequence was obtained from a child under two years old who had congenital heart surgery. The CDR3 DNA reads as TGTGCCACCTGGGACAGGCCAAATAAGAAACTCTTT. Amino acids: CATWDRPNKKLF.